A selection of T cell receptor beta chains follows, all from one sample in a study of blood T cell repertoires in COVID-19. The repertoire was sequenced with immunoSEQ multiplex PCR; TCRdb's copy has only in-frame clones and lacks some. Among about 88,000 clones listed, about 90% were seen once. The sample comprised peripheral blood. The receptors come from a man at least 80 years old with acute or convalescent COVID-19. Both conserved end residues are part of each CDR3. A D gene is named only where the DNA matches it firmly. Size is stated for part of the rows, as once, few or many counts, or as a class when the clone is expanded.

clone_size	v_call	j_call	d_call	cdr3_nt	cdr3_aa
once	TRBV19	TRBJ2-1	TRBD2	TGTGCCAGTAGAGGCGGGGGGGCCTACAATGAGCAGTTCTTC	CASRGGGAYNEQFF
NA	TRBV7-9	TRBJ2-3	TRBD2	TGTGCCAGCATAGGGACTAGCGGGACAGATACGCAGTATTTT	CASIGTSGTDTQYF
once	TRBV19	TRBJ1-3	TRBD1	TGTGCCAGTACCTCGACAGGGTACGGAAACACCATATATTTT	CASTSTGYGNTIYF
NA	TRBV28	TRBJ2-7	NA	TGTGCCAGCAGTTTATCCCGGGTTGTCACCTACGAGCAGTACTTC	CASSLSRVVTYEQYF
NA	TRBV3-1/TRBV3-2	TRBJ2-5	NA	TGTGCCAGCAGCCTCAGACTAGGAGGGGAGACCCAGTACTTC	CASSLRLGGETQYF
NA	TRBV9	TRBJ2-2	NA	TGTGCCAGCAGCGTAGCGGGATCGCTCACCGGGGAGCTGTTTTTT	CASSVAGSLTGELFF
NA	TRBV19	TRBJ2-1	TRBD2	TGTGCCAGTAGTAGCCTTAGCGGGGAGGGCCATGAGCAGTTCTTC	CASSSLSGEGHEQFF
few	TRBV5-1	TRBJ2-7	NA	TGCGCCAGCAGCTTGGCTGGCGGGTCCTACGAGCAGTACTTC	CASSLAGGSYEQYF
once	TRBV3-1/TRBV3-2	TRBJ2-3	NA	TGTGCCAGCAGCCAACGACGGGGGACTAGCACAGATACGCAGTATTTT	CASSQRRGTSTDTQYF
NA	TRBV3-1/TRBV3-2	TRBJ1-3	TRBD1	TGTGCCAGCAGCCAAGCCGACAGGGTCTCTGGAAACACCATATATTTT	CASSQADRVSGNTIYF
NA	TRBV19	TRBJ1-1	TRBD1	TGTGCCAGTATCCCCAGCGGGCGACAGGGCGGGATCACTGAAGCTTTCTTT	CASIPSGRQGGITEAFF
once	TRBV9	TRBJ2-3	NA	TGTGCCAGCAGCGTAGCGGGATGGGGCACAGATACGCAGTATTTT	CASSVAGWGTDTQYF
NA	TRBV29-1	TRBJ2-1	NA	TGCAGCGTCGTGCTTTGGGGGGAGGTTTACAATGAGCAGTTCTTC	CSVVLWGEVYNEQFF
NA	TRBV4-1	TRBJ1-4	TRBD1	TGCGCCAGCAGCCAAAGACAGGGGATTGAAAAACTGTTTTTT	CASSQRQGIEKLFF
NA	TRBV9	TRBJ1-1	NA	TGTGCCAGCAGCCCGAGTCAGGCTGGGAACACTGAAGCTTTCTTT	CASSPSQAGNTEAFF
NA	TRBV7-9	TRBJ1-1	NA	TGTGCCAGCAGCCCACAAGTGAACACTGAAGCTTTCTTT	CASSPQVNTEAFF
NA	TRBV9	TRBJ2-1	NA	TGTGCCAGCAGCGAAGCCGGGACACACTACAATGAGCAGTTCTTC	CASSEAGTHYNEQFF
NA	TRBV9	TRBJ2-1	NA	TGTGCCAGCAGCCCCGGGGGGCTCTCCTACAATGAGCAGTTCTTC	CASSPGGLSYNEQFF
NA	TRBV19	TRBJ1-2	NA	TGTGCCAGTAGTAATCCCAGGGGATTGGATGGCTACACCTTC	CASSNPRGLDGYTF
NA	TRBV6-5	TRBJ2-5	TRBD2	TGTGCCAGCGAGCAAGCGGGGGGGCGGCAAGAGACCCAGTACTTC	CASEQAGGRQETQYF
NA	TRBV19	TRBJ1-1	TRBD1	TGTGCCAGTAGTACCGGGACAGGGGGCGGTGGTGAAGCTTTCTTT	CASSTGTGGGGEAFF
NA	TRBV20-1	TRBJ1-1	NA	TGCAGTGCTGATCAGGGAACTGAAGCTTTCTTT	CSADQGTEAFF
NA	TRBV5-1	TRBJ2-2	TRBD1	TGCGCCAGCAGCTCTAGACAGGGGGCGTCGGGGGAGCTGTTTTTT	CASSSRQGASGELFF
NA	TRBV7-9	TRBJ2-3	NA	TGTGCCAGCAGCTCTAGCCTAGATACGCAGTATTTT	CASSSSLDTQYF